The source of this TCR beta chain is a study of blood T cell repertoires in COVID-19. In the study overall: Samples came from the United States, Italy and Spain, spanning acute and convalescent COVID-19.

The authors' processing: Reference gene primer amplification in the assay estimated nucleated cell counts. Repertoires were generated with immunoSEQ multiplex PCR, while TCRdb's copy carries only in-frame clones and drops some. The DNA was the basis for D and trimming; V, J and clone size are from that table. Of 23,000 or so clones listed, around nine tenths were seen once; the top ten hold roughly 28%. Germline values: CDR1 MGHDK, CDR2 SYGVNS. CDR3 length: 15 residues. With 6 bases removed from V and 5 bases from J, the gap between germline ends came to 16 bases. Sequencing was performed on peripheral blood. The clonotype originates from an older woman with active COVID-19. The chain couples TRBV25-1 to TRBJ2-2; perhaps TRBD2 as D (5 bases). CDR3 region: CASSRELPGTGELFF. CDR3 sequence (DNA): TGTGCCAGCAGCCGGGAACTGCCGGGGACCGGGGAGCTGTTTTTT.